This T cell receptor (beta chain) was observed in a study of control samples from healthy donors and cancer patients (dated by TCRdb to the early 2020s). This clone has a handful of counts. Its antigen remains undetermined. One base away there is no much larger clone; base qualities are not given. To prepare the library, the immunoSEQ multiplex PCR assay was applied. TCRdb holds this immuneACCESS table with in-frame rearrangements only. Some clones are missing; in checked studies, unresolved V genes explain under half, and the rest has no known cause. This sample holds around 93,000 clones; around nine tenths were observed only once. The ten largest clonotypes hold less than 15% of the sample. Sequencing input: blood. The source is a man aged 30 to 39 in good health.

The CDR3 reads CAWRGTSGVYNEQFF. The nucleotides are TGTGCCTGGAGGGGGACTAGCGGAGTCTACAATGAGCAGTTCTTC. The rearrangement joined TRBV30 to TRBJ2-1; TRBD2 matches 11 bases in the middle. Here V drops 3 bases and J drops 3 bases, and the junction holds 4 bases not matched to any gene. The cysteine opens and the phenylalanine closes a CDR3 of 15 amino acids. Only CDR3 DNA is held: 45 bases, read in frame from base 1. Reading the germline V gene (reference sequence) gives CDR1 GTSNPN and CDR2 SVGIG.